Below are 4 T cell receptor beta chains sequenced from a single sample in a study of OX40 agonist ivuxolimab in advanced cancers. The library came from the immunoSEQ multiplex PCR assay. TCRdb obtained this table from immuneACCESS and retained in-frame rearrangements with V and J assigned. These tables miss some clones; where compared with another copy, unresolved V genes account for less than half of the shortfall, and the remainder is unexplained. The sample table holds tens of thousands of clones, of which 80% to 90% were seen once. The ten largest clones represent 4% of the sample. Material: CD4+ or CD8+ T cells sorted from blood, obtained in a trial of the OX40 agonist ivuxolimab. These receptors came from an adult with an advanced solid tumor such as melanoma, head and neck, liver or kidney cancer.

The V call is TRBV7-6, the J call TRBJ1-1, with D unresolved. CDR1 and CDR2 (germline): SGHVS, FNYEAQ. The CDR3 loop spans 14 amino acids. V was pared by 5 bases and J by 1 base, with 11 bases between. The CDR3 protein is CASSELQSNTEAFF. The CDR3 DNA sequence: TGTGCCAGCAGCGAATTACAGTCGAACACTGAAGCTTTCTTT.

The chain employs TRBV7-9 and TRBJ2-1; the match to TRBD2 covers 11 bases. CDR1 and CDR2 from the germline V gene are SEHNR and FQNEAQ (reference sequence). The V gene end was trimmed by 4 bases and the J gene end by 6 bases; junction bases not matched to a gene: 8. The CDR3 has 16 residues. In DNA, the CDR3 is TGTGCCAGCAGCTCATATAGCGGGAGGGCGGTCAATGAGCAGTTCTTC. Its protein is CASSSYSGRAVNEQFF.

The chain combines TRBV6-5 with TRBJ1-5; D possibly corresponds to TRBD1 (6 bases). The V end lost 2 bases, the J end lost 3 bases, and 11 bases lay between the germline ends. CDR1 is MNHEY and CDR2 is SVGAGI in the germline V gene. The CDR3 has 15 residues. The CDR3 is CASSYGPGANQPQHF. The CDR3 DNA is TGTGCCAGCAGTTACGGACCAGGGGCCAATCAGCCCCAGCATTTT.

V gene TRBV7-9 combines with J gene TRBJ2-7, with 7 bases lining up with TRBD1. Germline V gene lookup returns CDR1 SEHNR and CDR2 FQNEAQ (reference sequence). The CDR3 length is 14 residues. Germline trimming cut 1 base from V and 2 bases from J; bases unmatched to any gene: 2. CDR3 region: CASSLGQGAYEQYF. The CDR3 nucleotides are TGTGCCAGCAGCTTAGGTCAGGGGGCCTACGAGCAGTACTTC.